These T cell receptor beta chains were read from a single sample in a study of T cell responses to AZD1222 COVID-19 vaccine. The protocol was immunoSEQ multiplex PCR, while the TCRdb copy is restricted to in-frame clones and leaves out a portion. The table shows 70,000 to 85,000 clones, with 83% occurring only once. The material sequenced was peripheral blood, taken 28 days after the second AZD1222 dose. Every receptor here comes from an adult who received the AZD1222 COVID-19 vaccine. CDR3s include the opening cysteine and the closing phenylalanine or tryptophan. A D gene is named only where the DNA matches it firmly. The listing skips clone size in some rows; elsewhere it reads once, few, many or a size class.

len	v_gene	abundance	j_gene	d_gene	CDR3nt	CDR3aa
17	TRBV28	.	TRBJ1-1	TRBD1	TGTGCCAGCCCCGGCCGGGGACAGGACCCCCTGAACACTGAAGCTTTCTTT	CASPGRGQDPLNTEAFF
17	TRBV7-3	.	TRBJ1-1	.	TGTGCCAGCAGCCCATATAGAGCGGGTGTGGTGTCCACTGAAGCTTTCTTT	CASSPYRAGVVSTEAFF
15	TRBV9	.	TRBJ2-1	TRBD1	TGTGCCAGCAGCGCCAGACAGGGGGCAGGCAATGAGCAGTTCTTC	CASSARQGAGNEQFF
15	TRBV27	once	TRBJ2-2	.	TGTGCCAGCATAGAAAGACTAGACTTAACCGGGGAGCTGTTTTTT	CASIERLDLTGELFF
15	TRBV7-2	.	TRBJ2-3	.	TGTGCCAGCAGCTTAGATAGTCAGGGAGGAGATACGCAGTATTTT	CASSLDSQGGDTQYF
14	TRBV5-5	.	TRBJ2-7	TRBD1	TGTGCCAGCAGCTCCGGGACAGGGGTGGACGAGCAGTACTTC	CASSSGTGVDEQYF
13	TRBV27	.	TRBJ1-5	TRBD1	TGTGCCAGCACCCTGGGCAGGGGGCAGCCCCAGCATTTT	CASTLGRGQPQHF
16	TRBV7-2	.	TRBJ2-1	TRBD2	TGTGCCAGCAGCTTAGCGACTAGCGGGAGTGGGTATGAGCAGTTCTTC	CASSLATSGSGYEQFF
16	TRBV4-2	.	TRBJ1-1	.	TGTGCCAGCAGCCAAACCTATGGGGGCATGAACACTGAAGCTTTCTTT	CASSQTYGGMNTEAFF
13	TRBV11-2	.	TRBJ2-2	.	TGTGCCAGCAGCCTGGGACACACCGGGGAGCTGTTTTTT	CASSLGHTGELFF
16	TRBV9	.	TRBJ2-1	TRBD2	TGTGCCAGCAGCGTAGTGTCTAGCGGGAGGTTGAATGAGCAGTTCTTC	CASSVVSSGRLNEQFF
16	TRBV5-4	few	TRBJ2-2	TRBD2	TGTGCCAGCATCCGGGGAGGGCCAACAGGCACCGGGGAGCTGTTTTTT	CASIRGGPTGTGELFF
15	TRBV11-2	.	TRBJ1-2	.	TGTGCCAGCAGCTTAATTGGAGGAACTAACTATGGCTACACCTTC	CASSLIGGTNYGYTF
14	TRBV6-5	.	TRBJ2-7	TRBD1	TGTGCCAGCAGGGCCACGACAGGGGGAGGCGAGCAGTACTTC	CASRATTGGGEQYF
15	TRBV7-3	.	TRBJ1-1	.	TGTGCCAGCAGCTTATACACGATACATAACACTGAAGCTTTCTTT	CASSLYTIHNTEAFF
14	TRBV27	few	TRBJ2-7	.	TGTGCCAGCAGTTTAGACGGTGCCCTCTACGAGCAGTACTTC	CASSLDGALYEQYF
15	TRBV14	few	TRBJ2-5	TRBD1	TGTGCCAGCAGCCTGCTGGGACAGGGGCAAGAGACCCAGTACTTC	CASSLLGQGQETQYF
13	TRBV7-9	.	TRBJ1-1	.	TGTGCCAGCAGCCGAGGTGAGAACACTGAAGCTTTCTTT	CASSRGENTEAFF
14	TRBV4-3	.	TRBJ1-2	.	TGCGCCAGCAGCCAAGACAGTAATAACTATGGCTACACCTTC	CASSQDSNNYGYTF
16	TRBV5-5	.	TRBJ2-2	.	TGTGCCAGCAGCCCCGAAGGGGGGAGGAACACCGGGGAGCTGTTTTTT	CASSPEGGRNTGELFF
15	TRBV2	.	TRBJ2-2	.	TGTGCCAGCAAGGGGGTCCGGGTAAACACCGGGGAGCTGTTTTTT	CASKGVRVNTGELFF
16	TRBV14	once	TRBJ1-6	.	TGTGCCAGCAGCCCCCGGGCGAGCTCCTATAATTCACCCCTCCACTTT	CASSPRASSYNSPLHF
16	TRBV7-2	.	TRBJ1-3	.	TGTGCCAGCAGCTTTCAGGGGACAAGCTCTGGAAACACCATATATTTT	CASSFQGTSSGNTIYF
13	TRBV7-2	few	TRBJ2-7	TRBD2	TGTGCCAGCAGCGATAAGACTAGCAGCGAGCAGTACTTC	CASSDKTSSEQYF
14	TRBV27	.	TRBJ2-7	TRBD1	TGTGCCAGCAGTTTATTCCAGGGGGCCTACGAGCAGTACTTC	CASSLFQGAYEQYF
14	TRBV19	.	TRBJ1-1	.	TGTGCCAGTATAAGTCCGGGGTTGAACACTGAAGCTTTCTTT	CASISPGLNTEAFF
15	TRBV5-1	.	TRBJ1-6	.	TGCGCCAGCAGCTTGGAAAGCAATCATAATTCACCCCTCCACTTT	CASSLESNHNSPLHF
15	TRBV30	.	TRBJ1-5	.	TGTGCCTGGAGTGCCCCGGACAGCTCCAATCAGCCCCAGCATTTT	CAWSAPDSSNQPQHF
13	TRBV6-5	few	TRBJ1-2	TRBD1	TGTGCCAGCAGTCGACCAGGGGGCTATGGCTACACCTTC	CASSRPGGYGYTF
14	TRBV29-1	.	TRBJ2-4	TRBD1	TGCAGCGCCGAGGGGGCAGGACTCAAAAACATTCAGTACTTC	CSAEGAGLKNIQYF
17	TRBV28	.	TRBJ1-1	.	TGTGCCAGCAGTTTATCCCCAGGCCCCGTCGTGAACACTGAAGCTTTCTTT	CASSLSPGPVVNTEAFF
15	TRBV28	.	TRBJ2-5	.	TGTGCCAGCACCTCCCGGCTGCGGGGTACAGAGACCCAGTACTTC	CASTSRLRGTETQYF
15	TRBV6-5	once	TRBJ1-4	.	TGTGCCAGCAGTTTGGGGTGGGGGACTAATGAAAAACTGTTTTTT	CASSLGWGTNEKLFF
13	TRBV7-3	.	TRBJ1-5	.	TGTGCCAGCAGCTTAAGCGCCCGATCGCCCCAGCATTTT	CASSLSARSPQHF
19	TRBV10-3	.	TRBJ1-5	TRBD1	TGTGCCATCAGTGAGAGAATTACAGGGGCGCGGGGGAGCAATCAGCCCCAGCATTTT	CAISERITGARGSNQPQHF
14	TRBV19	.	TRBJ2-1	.	TGTGCCAGTAAACCGGTGGGTGGCTACAATGAGCAGTTCTTC	CASKPVGGYNEQFF
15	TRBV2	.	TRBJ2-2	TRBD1	TGTGCCAGCAAGAGAGACAGGGGCGGTTCCGGGGAGCTGTTTTTT	CASKRDRGGSGELFF
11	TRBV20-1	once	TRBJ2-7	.	TGCAGTGCTAGTCGAAACTACGAGCAGTACTTC	CSASRNYEQYF
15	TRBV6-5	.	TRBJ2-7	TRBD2	TGTGCCAGCAGTCCCCGACTAGCGGGAGGAGGCGAGCAGTACTTC	CASSPRLAGGGEQYF
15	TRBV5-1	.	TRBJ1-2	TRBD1	TGCGCCAGCAGCTTGGCACAGGGGATTAACTATGGCTACACCTTC	CASSLAQGINYGYTF
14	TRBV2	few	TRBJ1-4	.	TGTGCCAGCAAGTTAGGACGCGACAGGGAAAAACTGTTTTTT	CASKLGRDREKLFF
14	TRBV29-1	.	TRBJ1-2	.	TGCAGCGTTGGCTTAGGTCCTCACAACTATGGCTACACCTTC	CSVGLGPHNYGYTF
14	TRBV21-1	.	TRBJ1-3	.	TGTGCCAGCAGCCCGTGCGGGATAGGAAACACCATATATTTT	CASSPCGIGNTIYF
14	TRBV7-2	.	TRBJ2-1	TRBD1	TGTGCCAGCGGGGGACAGGGCATCTACAATGAGCAGTTCTTC	CASGGQGIYNEQFF
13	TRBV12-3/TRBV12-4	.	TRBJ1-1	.	TGTGCCAGCAGTCTGAGGGGGGGCACTGAAGCTTTCTTT	CASSLRGGTEAFF
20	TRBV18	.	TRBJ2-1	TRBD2	TGTGCCAGCTCACCACAACCGGGACTAGCGGGAGTATGGTCCTACAATGAGCAGTTCTTC	CASSPQPGLAGVWSYNEQFF
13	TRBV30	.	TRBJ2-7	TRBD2	TGTGCCTGGAAACTAGCGGCACGCTACGAGCAGTACTTC	CAWKLAARYEQYF
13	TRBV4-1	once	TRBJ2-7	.	TGCGCCAGCAGCCCCACTGAGGGCTACGAGCAGTACTTC	CASSPTEGYEQYF
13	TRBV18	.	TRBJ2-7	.	TGTGCCAGCGCGACGGGGGACGCTTTGGAGCAGTACTTC	CASATGDALEQYF
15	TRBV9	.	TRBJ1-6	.	TGTGCCAGCAGCGTAGGAGGGCTCGGGAATTCACCCCTCCACTTT	CASSVGGLGNSPLHF